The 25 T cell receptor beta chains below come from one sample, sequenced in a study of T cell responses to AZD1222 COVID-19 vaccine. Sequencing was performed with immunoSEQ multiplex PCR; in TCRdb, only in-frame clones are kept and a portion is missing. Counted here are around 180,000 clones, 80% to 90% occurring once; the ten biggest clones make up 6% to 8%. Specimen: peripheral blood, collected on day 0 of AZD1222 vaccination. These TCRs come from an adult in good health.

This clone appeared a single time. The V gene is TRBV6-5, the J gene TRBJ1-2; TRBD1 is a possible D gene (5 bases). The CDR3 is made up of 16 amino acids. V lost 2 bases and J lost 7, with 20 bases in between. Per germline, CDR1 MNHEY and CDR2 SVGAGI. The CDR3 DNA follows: TGTGCCAGCAGTTACGGGACGGAGCGTGTAGCGGGTGGCTACACCTTC. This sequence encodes CASSYGTERVAGGYTF.

CDR3 amino acids: CASSYSTSYEQYF. The CDR3 region has the DNA TGTGCCAGCAGTTACTCGACATCCTACGAGCAGTACTTC. The chain couples TRBV6-6 to TRBJ2-7, with unresolved D. The CDR3 totals 13 residues. Germline lookup yields CDR1 MNHNY and CDR2 SVGAGI (reference sequence). Trimming took off 0 bases at V and 1 base at J, with 4 bases between the two ends.

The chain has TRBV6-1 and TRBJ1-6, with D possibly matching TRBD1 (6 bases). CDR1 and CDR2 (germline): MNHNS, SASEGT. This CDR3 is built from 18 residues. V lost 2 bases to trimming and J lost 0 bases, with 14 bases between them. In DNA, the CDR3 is TGTGCCAGCAGTGAAAGATTCGTACAGGGCTCCTATAATTCACCCCTCCACTTT. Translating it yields CASSERFVQGSYNSPLHF.

The CDR3 DNA follows: TGTGCCAGTGAATTAGACAGAAACACTGAAGCTTTCTTT. Translation gives CASELDRNTEAFF. The chain combines TRBV2 with TRBJ1-1; possible D gene TRBD1, 5 bases. Between the trimmed V and J ends, which lost 9 bases and 2 bases, there was a span of 13 bases. The CDR3 loop spans 13 amino acids. CDR1 is SNHLY, CDR2 FYNNEI, per germline.

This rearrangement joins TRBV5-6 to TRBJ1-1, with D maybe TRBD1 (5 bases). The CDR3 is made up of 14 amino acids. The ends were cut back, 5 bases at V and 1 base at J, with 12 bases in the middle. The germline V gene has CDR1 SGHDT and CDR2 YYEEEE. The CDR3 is CASRSGPGNTEAFF. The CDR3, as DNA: TGTGCCAGCAGGTCGGGACCGGGGAACACTGAAGCTTTCTTT.

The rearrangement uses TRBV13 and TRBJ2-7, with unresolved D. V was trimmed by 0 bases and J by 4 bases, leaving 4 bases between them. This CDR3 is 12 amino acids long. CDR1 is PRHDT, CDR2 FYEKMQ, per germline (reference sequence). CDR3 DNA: TGTGCCAGCAGCTTAGGCCGGTACGAGCAGTACGTC. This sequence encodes CASSLGRYEQYV.

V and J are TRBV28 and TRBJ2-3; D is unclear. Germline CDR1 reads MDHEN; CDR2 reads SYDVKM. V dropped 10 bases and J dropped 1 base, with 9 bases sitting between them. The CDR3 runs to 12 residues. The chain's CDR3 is CATCVGTDTQYF. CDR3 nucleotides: TGTGCCACTTGCGTGGGCACAGATACGCAGTATTTT.

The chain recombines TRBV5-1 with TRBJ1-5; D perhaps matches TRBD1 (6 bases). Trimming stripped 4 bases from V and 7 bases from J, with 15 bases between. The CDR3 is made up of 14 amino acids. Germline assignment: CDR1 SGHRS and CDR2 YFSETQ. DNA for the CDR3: TGCGCCAGCAGCAACCAACAGGGAGGCCAGCCCCAGCATTTT. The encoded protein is CASSNQQGGQPQHF.

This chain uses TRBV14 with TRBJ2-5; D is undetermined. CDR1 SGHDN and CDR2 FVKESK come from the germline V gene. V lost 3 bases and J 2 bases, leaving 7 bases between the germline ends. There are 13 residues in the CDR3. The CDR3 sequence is CASSQGNQETQYF. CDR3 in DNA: TGTGCCAGCAGCCAGGGGAATCAAGAGACCCAGTACTTC.

The chain's CDR3 is CASSLGAGTQETQYF. In nucleotides, the CDR3 is TGTGCCAGCAGTTTAGGGGCAGGGACCCAAGAGACCCAGTACTTC. The rearrangement links TRBV27 to TRBJ2-5; D assignment may be TRBD1 or TRBD2 (5 bases each). The germline CDR1 and CDR2 sequences are MNHEY and SMNVEV (reference sequence). The CDR3 totals 15 residues. Trimming cost V 2 bases and J 1 base, with 11 bases left between them.

This chain's CDR3 is CASSLSSPYNNSPLHF. Written as DNA, the CDR3 is TGTGCCAGCAGCTTAAGTTCCCCCTACAATAATTCACCCCTCCACTTT. The V gene is TRBV7-3, the J gene TRBJ1-6; D remains ambiguous. The CDR3 runs 16 residues. The germline V gene has CDR1 SGHTA and CDR2 FQGTGA. V dropped 1 base and J dropped 5 bases, with 12 bases sitting between them.

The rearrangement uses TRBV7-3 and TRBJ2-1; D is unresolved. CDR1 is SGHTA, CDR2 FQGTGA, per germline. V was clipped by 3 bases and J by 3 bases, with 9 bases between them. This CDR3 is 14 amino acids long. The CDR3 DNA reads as TGTGCCAGCAGCTTGGACGGAATCTACAATGAGCAGTTCTTC. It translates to CASSLDGIYNEQFF. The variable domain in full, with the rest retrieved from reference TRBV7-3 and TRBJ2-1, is GAGVSQTPSNKVTEKGKYVELRCDPISGHTALYWYRQSLGQGPEFLIYFQGTGAADDSGLPNDRFFAVRPEGSVSTLKIQRTERGDSAVYLCASSLDGIYNEQFFGPGTRLTVL.

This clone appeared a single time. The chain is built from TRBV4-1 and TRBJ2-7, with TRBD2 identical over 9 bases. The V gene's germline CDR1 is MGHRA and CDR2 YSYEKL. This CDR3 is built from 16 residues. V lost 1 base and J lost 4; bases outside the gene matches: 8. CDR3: CASSQGPGLAEYEQYF. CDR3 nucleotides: TGCGCCAGCAGCCAAGGGCCGGGACTAGCCGAGTACGAGCAGTACTTC.

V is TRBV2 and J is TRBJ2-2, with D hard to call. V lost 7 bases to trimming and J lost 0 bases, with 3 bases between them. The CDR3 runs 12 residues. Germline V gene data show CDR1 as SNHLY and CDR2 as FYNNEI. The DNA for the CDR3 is TGTGCCAGCACCTCGAACACCGGGGAGCTGTTTTTT. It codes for CASTSNTGELFF.

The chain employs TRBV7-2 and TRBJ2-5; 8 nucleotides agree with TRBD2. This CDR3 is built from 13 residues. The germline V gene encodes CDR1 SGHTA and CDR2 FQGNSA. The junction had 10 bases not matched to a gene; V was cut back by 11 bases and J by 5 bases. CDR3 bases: TGTGCCGGACGACTAGCGAATGAGGAGACCCAGTACTTC. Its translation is CAGRLANEETQYF.

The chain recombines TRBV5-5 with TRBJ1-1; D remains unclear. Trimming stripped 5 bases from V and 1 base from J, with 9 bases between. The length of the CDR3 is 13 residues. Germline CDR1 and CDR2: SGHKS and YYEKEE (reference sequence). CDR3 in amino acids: CASSIQQNTEAFF. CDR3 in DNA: TGTGCCAGCAGTATTCAGCAGAACACTGAAGCTTTCTTT.

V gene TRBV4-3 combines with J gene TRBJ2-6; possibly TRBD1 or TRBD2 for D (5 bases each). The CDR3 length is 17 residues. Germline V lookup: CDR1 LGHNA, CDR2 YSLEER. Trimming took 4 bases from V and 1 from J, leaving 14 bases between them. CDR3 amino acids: CASSRIRGGSGANVLTF. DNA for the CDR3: TGCGCCAGCAGCCGAATCCGGGGCGGTTCTGGGGCCAACGTCCTGACTTTC.

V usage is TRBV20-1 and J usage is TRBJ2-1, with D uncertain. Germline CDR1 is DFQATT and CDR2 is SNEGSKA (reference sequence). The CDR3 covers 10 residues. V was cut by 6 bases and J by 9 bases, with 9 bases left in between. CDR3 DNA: TGCAGTGCAGTTATCGGTGAGCAGTTCTTC. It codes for CSAVIGEQFF.

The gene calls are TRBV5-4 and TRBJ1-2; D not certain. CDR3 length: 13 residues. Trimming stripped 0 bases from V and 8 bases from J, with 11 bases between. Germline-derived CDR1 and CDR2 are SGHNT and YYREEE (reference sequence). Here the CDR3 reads CASSLDLGTGYTF. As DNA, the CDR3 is TGTGCCAGCAGCTTGGACCTTGGTACGGGCTACACCTTC.

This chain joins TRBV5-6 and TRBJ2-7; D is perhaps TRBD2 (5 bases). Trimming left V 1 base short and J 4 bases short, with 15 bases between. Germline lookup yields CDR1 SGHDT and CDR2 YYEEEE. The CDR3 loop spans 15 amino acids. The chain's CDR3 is CASSLLRANQYEQYV. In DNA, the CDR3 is TGTGCCAGCAGCTTGTTGAGGGCGAACCAATACGAGCAGTACGTC.

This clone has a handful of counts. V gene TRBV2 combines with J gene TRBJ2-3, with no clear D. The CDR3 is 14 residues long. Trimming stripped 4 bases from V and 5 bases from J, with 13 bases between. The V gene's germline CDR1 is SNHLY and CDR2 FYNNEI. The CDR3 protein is CASSVYKQKDTQYF. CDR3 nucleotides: TGTGCCAGCAGTGTTTACAAGCAAAAAGATACGCAGTATTTT.

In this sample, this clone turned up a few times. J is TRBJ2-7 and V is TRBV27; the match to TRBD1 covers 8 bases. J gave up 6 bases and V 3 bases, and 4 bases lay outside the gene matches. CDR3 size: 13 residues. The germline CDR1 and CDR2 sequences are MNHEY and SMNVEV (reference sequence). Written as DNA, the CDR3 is TGTGCCAGCAGTTTCCCAGGGGGCTTCGAGCAGTACTTC. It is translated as CASSFPGGFEQYF.

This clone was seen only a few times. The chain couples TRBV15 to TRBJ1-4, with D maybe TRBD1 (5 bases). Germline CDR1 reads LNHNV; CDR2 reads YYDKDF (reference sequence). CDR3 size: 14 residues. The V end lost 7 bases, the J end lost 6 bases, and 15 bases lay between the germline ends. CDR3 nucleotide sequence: TGTGCCACCACCCCCAGGGTAGGTCATGAAAAACTGTTTTTT. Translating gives CATTPRVGHEKLFF.

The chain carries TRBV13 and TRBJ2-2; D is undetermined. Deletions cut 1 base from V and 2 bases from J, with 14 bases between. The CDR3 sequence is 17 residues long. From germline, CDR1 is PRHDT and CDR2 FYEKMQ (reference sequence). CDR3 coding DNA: TGTGCCAGCAGCTTAGACCCCCTCCCAAGAAACACCGGGGAGCTGTTTTTT. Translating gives CASSLDPLPRNTGELFF.

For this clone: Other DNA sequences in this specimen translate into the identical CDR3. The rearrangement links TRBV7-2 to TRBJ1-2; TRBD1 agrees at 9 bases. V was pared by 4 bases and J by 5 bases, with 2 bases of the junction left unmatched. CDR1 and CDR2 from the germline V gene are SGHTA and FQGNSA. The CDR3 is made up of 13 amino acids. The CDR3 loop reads CASSSGQGYGYTF. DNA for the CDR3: TGTGCCAGCAGCTCCGGACAGGGGTATGGCTACACCTTC.